The 12 T cell receptor beta chains in this list originate from one sample, sequenced in a study of T-cell memory formation after mild COVID-19. From the 5' RACE reads, TCRdb called clonotypes with MiXCR, one entry per CDR3 protein. The sample lists roughly 600,000 distinct CDR3 sequences; more than 15% were seen once. The sequencing sample was made of PBMCs or a T cell subset sorted from them (not recorded which). These receptors were taken from an adult woman who had mild COVID-19 (a few samples of this study predate the infection). Cell type and time point are not known.

The chain combines TRBV18 with TRBJ2-1; D is unclear. V was cut by 3 bases and J by 4 bases, with 7 bases left in between. In germline, CDR1 is KGHSH, CDR2 LQKENI. The CDR3 runs 13 residues. This CDR3 reads CASSPDQYNEQFF. Here the CDR3 DNA reads TGTGCCAGCTCACCTGATCAGTACAATGAGCAGTTCTTC.

This rearrangement joins TRBV4-2 to TRBJ2-3; 8 nucleotides agree with TRBD2. V shed 0 bases, J shed 3 bases, and the junction held 5 bases outside the gene matches. The CDR3 covers 16 residues. CDR1 LGHNA and CDR2 YNFKEQ come from the germline V gene. CDR3 nucleotide sequence: TGTGCCAGCAGCCAAGATCGGGGGGGCGGGACAGATACGCAGTATTTT. It codes for CASSQDRGGGTDTQYF.

V and J are TRBV27 and TRBJ1-1; 7 nucleotides agree with TRBD1. CDR3 length: 13 residues. The V gene's germline CDR1 is MNHEY and CDR2 SMNVEV (reference sequence). V dropped 8 bases and J dropped 0; count of bases not matched to a gene: 3. The CDR3 nucleotides read TGTGCCAGCGGGACAGTTCTGAACACTGAAGCTTTCTTT. Translation gives CASGTVLNTEAFF.

This clonotype was seen only a few times. V and J are TRBV11-2 and TRBJ2-6; 7 bases fit TRBD1. With 5 bases clipped from V and 0 bases from J, the junction kept 4 bases outside the gene matches. CDR3 length equals 16 residues. The germline CDR1 and CDR2 sequences are SGHAT and FQNNGV. The CDR3 sequence is CASSPGQYSGANVLTF. CDR3 bases: TGTGCCAGCAGCCCGGGACAGTACTCTGGGGCCAACGTCCTGACTTTC.

The V and J genes are TRBV4-1 and TRBJ1-1; unclear D gene. Germline lookup yields CDR1 MGHRA and CDR2 YSYEKL. The CDR3 sequence is 14 residues long. Trimming cost V 0 bases and J 2 bases, with 7 bases left between them. The CDR3 here is CASSQEWVNTEAFF. CDR3 bases: TGCGCCAGCAGCCAAGAATGGGTAAACACTGAAGCTTTCTTT.

This CDR3 reads CATSRDGASGRRYEQYF. As DNA, the CDR3 is TGTGCCACCAGCAGAGATGGGGCTAGCGGGAGGCGGTACGAGCAGTACTTC. The chain combines TRBV15 with TRBJ2-7; 11 bases fit TRBD2. V gave up 0 bases and J gave up 4 bases; unmatched junction bases: 8. The CDR3 consists of 17 residues. CDR1 and CDR2 (germline): LNHNV, YYDKDF (reference sequence).

This clonotype was seen more than once but under ten times. This rearrangement joins TRBV29-1 to TRBJ2-2, with 7 bases aligning to TRBD2. The V segment lost 6 bases and the J segment 0 bases; nucleotides outside the gene matches: 4. The CDR3 covers 14 residues. Germline assignment: CDR1 SQVTM and CDR2 ANQGSEA. The CDR3 region has the DNA TGCAGCGTCGCTAGCGGACCGAACACCGGGGAGCTGTTTTTT. This translates into CSVASGPNTGELFF.

This clonotype was picked up a small number of times. The V and J genes are TRBV7-9 and TRBJ1-2, with TRBD1 matching 10 bases. There are 15 residues in the CDR3. The V and J ends lost 6 bases and 2 bases, in that order; junction bases with no gene match: 6. Per germline, CDR1 SEHNR and CDR2 FQNEAQ (reference sequence). The CDR3 reads CASRPDRGPNYGYTF. The DNA for the CDR3 is TGTGCCAGCAGACCCGACAGGGGGCCGAACTATGGCTACACCTTC.

The chain combines TRBV6-5 with TRBJ1-1, with D unresolved. The CDR3 contains 11 residues. Trimming left V 5 bases short and J 3 bases short, with 4 bases between. Germline CDR1 and CDR2: MNHEY and SVGAGI. CDR3 protein: CASSTHTEAFF. DNA for the CDR3: TGTGCCAGCAGTACGCACACTGAAGCTTTCTTT.

There are a few counts of this clonotype. The rearrangement joins TRBV4-2 to TRBJ2-3; TRBD1 might be the D (5 bases). Trimming cost V 1 base and J 5 bases, with 19 bases left between them. The germline V gene encodes CDR1 LGHNA and CDR2 YNFKEQ. This CDR3 has 17 amino acids. CDR3 nucleotide sequence: TGTGCCAGCAGCCAAGGGCGACTTCTCCAGGGCGAAGATACGCAGTATTTT. Translated, it gives CASSQGRLLQGEDTQYF.

The chain joins TRBV25-1 to TRBJ1-2; 7 bases align to TRBD1. Per the germline V gene, CDR1 is MGHDK and CDR2 is SYGVNS. The CDR3 is 16 amino acids. The ends lost 3 bases at V and 5 bases at J; junction bases unmatched: 12. CDR3 DNA: TGTGCCAGCAGTGAGTATAGGCCAGGGGGAGGTTATGGCTACACCTTC. Its protein is CASSEYRPGGGYGYTF.

This clonotype was seen more than once but under ten times. The CDR3 region has the DNA TGTGCCAGCAGCCCTAGAAATAAGAGGAACGAGCAGTACTTC. As protein: CASSPRNKRNEQYF. The rearrangement joins TRBV3-1 to TRBJ2-7; D is undetermined. V lost 4 bases and J 5 bases, leaving 15 bases between the germline ends. Germline V gene lookup returns CDR1 LGHDT and CDR2 YNNKEL (reference sequence). This CDR3 contains 14 residues.